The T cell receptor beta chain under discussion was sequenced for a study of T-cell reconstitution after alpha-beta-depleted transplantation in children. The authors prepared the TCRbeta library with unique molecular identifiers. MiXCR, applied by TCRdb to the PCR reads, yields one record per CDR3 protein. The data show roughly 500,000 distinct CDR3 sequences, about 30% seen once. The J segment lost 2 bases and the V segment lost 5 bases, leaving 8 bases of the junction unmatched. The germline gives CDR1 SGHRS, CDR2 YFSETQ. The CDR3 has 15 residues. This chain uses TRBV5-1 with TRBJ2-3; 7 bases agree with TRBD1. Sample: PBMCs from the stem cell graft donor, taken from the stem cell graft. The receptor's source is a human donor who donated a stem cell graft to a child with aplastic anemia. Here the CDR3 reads CASSGQASFTDTQYF. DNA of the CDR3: TGCGCCAGCAGTGGACAGGCGAGTTTCACAGATACGCAGTATTTT.